The entry that follows covers one T cell receptor (beta chain) sequence. No antigen is known for it. This record belongs to a study of T cell responses to AZD1222 COVID-19 vaccine. As for the study in general: Second-dose schedules of about 4 or about 12 weeks were combined.

Germline V gene data show CDR1 as SEHNR and CDR2 as FQNEAQ (reference sequence). J gave up 9 bases and V 4 bases, and 11 bases lay outside the gene matches. The CDR3 extends over 15 amino acids. Study observations and caveats: Among vaccine-associated CD4 TCRs, coverage spanned spike, with dominance at 160-218 and 743-854. When two AZD1222 doses had been given, Spike-specific TCR breadth and depth rose. The peak T cell response came first, and repertoires were sampled only after it.

The assay was immunoSEQ multiplex PCR, and TCRdb's table has in-frame clones only and misses some. Among 120,000 to 150,000 clones, roughly 88% were seen once, and the ten largest hold 2.2%. The sample consisted of peripheral blood, taken on day 0 of AZD1222 vaccination. The sequence was collected from an adult in good health. The chain links TRBV7-9 to TRBJ1-5; TRBD1 matches at 8 bases. The CDR3 sequence: CASSSDREIALPQHF. CDR3 DNA sequence: TGTGCCAGCAGCTCGGACAGGGAGATAGCATTGCCCCAGCATTTT.